Listed below are T cell receptor beta chains from one sample, sequenced in a study of cytomegalovirus exposure and HLA in healthy donors. Sequenced by immunoSEQ multiplex PCR; TCRdb stores in-frame clones only, minus some. This table holds approximately 160,000 clones, roughly three quarters found once. Material: PBMCs. The receptors originated from a male donor in good health and CMV-seropositive. Both conserved end residues are part of each CDR3. A D gene is named only where the DNA matches it firmly. Some rows have no size entry. The others give once, few or many, or a class for an expanded clone.

J gene	CDR3 length	D gene	clone size	V gene	CDR3 protein	CDR3 DNA
TRBJ2-3	16	NA	NA	TRBV7-9	CASSEGLNPPTDTQYF	TGTGCCAGCAGCGAGGGACTCAACCCCCCCACAGATACGCAGTATTTT
TRBJ2-3	12	NA	NA	TRBV4-2	CASSQVADTQYF	TGTGCCAGCAGCCAAGTCGCAGATACGCAGTATTTT
TRBJ2-1	15	TRBD2	NA	TRBV9	CASTIGTRGEGEQFF	TGTGCCAGCACCATCGGGACTAGGGGTGAAGGGGAGCAGTTCTTC
TRBJ1-2	15	TRBD1	once	TRBV5-1	CASSFRDSKEDGYTF	TGCGCCAGCAGCTTCCGGGACAGCAAAGAGGATGGCTACACCTTC
TRBJ2-7	16	TRBD2	NA	TRBV28	CASSSTERGLSYEQYF	TGTGCCAGCAGTTCGACAGAGCGGGGGCTATCCTACGAGCAGTACTTC
TRBJ2-2	13	NA	NA	TRBV7-2	CASSFGGTGELFF	TGTGCCAGCAGCTTCGGGGGCACCGGGGAGCTGTTTTTT
TRBJ2-3	13	NA	NA	TRBV5-4	CASSSQGTDTQYF	TGTGCCAGCAGCTCTCAGGGAACAGATACGCAGTATTTT
TRBJ2-7	16	NA	NA	TRBV5-6	CASSLYRQAPARGQYF	TGTGCCAGCAGCTTATACCGACAGGCGCCAGCTCGGGGGCAGTACTTC
TRBJ1-1	15	NA	once	TRBV7-6	CASSSRQAGRTEAFF	TGTGCCAGCAGCTCAAGGCAGGCGGGTCGCACTGAAGCTTTCTTT
TRBJ1-6	16	NA	NA	TRBV7-6	CASSLMGLGVSSPLHF	TGTGCCAGCAGCCTCATGGGGTTAGGGGTCAGTTCACCCCTCCACTTT
TRBJ2-2	18	TRBD2	NA	TRBV27	CASSLTLAGIGNTGELFF	TGTGCCAGCAGTTTAACACTAGCGGGGATTGGGAACACCGGGGAGCTGTTTTTT